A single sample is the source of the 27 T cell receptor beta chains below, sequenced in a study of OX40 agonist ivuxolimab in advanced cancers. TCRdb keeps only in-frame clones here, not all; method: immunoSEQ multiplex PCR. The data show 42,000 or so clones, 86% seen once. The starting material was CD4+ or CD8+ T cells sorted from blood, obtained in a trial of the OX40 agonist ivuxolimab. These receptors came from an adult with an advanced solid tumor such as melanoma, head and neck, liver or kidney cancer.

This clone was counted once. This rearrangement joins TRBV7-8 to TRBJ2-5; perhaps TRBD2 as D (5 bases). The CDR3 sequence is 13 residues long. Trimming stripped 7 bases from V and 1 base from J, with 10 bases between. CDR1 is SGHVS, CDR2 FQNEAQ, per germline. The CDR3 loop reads CASNTGVQETQYF. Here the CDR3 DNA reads TGTGCCAGCAACACCGGGGTCCAAGAGACCCAGTACTTC.

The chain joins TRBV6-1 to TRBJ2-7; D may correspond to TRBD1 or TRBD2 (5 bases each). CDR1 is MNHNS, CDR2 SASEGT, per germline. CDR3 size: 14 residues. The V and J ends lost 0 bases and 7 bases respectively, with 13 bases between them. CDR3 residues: CASSEAPWDGEQYV. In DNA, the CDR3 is TGTGCCAGCAGTGAAGCGCCGTGGGACGGAGAGCAGTACGTC.

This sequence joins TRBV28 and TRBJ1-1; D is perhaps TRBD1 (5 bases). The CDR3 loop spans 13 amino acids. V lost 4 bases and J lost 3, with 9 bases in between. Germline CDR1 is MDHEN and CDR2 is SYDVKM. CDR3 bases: TGTGCCAGCAGTTCTGGGGCATACACTGAAGCTTTCTTT. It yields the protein CASSSGAYTEAFF.

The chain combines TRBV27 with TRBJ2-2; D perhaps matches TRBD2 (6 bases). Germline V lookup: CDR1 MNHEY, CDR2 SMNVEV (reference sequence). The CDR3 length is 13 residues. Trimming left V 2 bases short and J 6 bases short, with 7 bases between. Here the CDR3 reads CASSLTGAGELFF. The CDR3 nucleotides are TGTGCCAGCAGTTTAACGGGGGCCGGGGAGCTGTTTTTT.

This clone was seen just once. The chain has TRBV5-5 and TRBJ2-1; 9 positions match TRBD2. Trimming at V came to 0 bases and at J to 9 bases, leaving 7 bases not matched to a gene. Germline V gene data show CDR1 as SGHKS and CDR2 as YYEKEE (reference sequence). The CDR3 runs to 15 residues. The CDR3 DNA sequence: TGTGCCAGCAGCTTGGTCGGCGGGGGGGCCCTTGAGCAGTTCTTC. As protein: CASSLVGGGALEQFF.

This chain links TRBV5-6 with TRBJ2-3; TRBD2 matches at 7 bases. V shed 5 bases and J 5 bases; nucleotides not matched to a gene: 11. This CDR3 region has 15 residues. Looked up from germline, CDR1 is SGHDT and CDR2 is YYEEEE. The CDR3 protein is CASSPQGGSGDTQYF. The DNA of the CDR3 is TGTGCCAGCAGTCCCCAGGGCGGGAGTGGAGATACGCAGTATTTT.

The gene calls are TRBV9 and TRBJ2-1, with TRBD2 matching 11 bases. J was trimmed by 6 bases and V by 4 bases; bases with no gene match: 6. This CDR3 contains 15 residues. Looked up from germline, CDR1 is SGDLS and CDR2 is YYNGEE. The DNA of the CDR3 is TGTGCCAGCAGCTCCTTAGCGGGGGGGCTCAATGAGCAGTTCTTC. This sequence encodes CASSSLAGGLNEQFF.

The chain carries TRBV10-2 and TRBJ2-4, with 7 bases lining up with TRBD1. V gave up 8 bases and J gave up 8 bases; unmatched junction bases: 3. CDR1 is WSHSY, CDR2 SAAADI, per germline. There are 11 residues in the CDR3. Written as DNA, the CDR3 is TGCGCCAGCTTTACAGGGGACATTCAGTACTTC. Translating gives CASFTGDIQYF.

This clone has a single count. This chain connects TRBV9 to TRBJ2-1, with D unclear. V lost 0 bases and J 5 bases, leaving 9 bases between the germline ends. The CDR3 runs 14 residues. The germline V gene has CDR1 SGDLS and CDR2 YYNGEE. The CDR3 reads CASSVEGADNEQFF. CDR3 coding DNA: TGTGCCAGCAGCGTAGAGGGTGCGGACAATGAGCAGTTCTTC.

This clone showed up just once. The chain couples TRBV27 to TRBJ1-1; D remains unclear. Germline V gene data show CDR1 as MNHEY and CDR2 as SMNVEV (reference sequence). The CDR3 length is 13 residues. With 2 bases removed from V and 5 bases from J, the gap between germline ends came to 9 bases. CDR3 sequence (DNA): TGTGCCAGCAGTTTAGGCCCGGGGACTGAAGCTTTCTTT. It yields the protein CASSLGPGTEAFF.

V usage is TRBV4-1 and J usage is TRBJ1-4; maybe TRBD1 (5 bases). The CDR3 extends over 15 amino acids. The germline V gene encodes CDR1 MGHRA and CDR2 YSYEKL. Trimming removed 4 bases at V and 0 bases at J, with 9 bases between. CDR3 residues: CASSPWDSTNEKLFF. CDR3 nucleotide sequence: TGCGCCAGCAGCCCTTGGGACTCAACTAATGAAAAACTGTTTTTT.

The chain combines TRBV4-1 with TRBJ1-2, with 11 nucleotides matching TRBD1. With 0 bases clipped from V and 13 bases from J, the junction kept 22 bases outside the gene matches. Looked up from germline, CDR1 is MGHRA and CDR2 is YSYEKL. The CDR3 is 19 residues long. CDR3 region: CASSQDDPGQGDRTLFCTF. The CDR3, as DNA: TGCGCCAGCAGCCAAGATGATCCGGGACAGGGGGACAGGACCCTATTCTGCACCTTC.

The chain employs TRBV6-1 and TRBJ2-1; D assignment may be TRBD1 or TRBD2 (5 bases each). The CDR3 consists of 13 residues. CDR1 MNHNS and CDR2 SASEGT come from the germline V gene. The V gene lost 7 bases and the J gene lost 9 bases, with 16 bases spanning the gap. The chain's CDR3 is CASIWDPLGEQFF. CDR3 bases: TGTGCCAGCATCTGGGACCCCCTGGGTGAGCAGTTCTTC.

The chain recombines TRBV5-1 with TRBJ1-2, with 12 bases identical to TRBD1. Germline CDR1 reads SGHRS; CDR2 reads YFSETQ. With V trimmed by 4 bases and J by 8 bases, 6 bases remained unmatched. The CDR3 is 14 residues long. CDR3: CASSPGQGAKGYTF. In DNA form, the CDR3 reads TGCGCCAGCAGCCCGGGACAGGGGGCGAAGGGCTACACCTTC.

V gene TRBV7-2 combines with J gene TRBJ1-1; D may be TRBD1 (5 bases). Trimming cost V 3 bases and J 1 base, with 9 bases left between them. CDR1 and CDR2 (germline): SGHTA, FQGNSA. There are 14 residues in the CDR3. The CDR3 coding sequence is TGTGCCAGCAGCTTCAGTGGGGGGAACACTGAAGCTTTCTTT. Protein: CASSFSGGNTEAFF.

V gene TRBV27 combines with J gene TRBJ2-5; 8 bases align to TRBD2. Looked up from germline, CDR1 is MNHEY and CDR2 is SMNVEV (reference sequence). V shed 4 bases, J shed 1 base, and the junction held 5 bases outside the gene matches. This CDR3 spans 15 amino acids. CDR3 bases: TGTGCCAGCAGTTCCACAGGACTAGCCCAAGAGACCCAGTACTTC. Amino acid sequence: CASSSTGLAQETQYF.

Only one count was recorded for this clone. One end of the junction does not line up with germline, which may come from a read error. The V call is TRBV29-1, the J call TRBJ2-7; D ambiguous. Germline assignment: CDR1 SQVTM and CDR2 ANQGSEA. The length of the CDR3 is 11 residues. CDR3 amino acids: CSVDSSGDPDF. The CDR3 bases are TGCAGCGTCGATAGTTCGGGCGATCCGGACTTC.

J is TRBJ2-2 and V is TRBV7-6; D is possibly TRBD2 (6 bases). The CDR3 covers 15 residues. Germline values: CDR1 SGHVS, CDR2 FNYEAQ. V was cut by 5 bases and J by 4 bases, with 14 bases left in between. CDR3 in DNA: TGTGCCAGCAGCCTTCGTGGGGGGTCCACCGGGGAGCTGTTTTTT. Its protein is CASSLRGGSTGELFF.

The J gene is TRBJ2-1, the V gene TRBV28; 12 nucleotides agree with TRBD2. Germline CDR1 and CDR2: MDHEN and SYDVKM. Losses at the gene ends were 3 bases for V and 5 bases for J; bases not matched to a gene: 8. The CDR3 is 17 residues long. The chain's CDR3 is CASSFRRLAGEHNEQFF. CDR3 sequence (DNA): TGTGCCAGCAGTTTTAGGAGACTAGCGGGGGAACACAATGAGCAGTTCTTC.

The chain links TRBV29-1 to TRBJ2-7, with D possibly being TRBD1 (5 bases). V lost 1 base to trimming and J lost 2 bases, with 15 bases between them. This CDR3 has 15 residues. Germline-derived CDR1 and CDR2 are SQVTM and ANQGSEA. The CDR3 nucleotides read TGCAGCGTTGAAGGGACGCTTGGGGCCCCCTACGAGCAGTACTTC. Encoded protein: CSVEGTLGAPYEQYF.

Here the CDR3 DNA reads TGTGCCAGCAGCTTAGGATTCGGCAGCCAAGAGACCCAGTACTTC. Amino acid sequence: CASSLGFGSQETQYF. This chain links TRBV7-2 with TRBJ2-5, with D unclear. Between the trimmed V and J ends, which lost 1 base and 1 base, there was a span of 10 bases. The CDR3 contains 15 residues. Germline V gene lookup returns CDR1 SGHTA and CDR2 FQGNSA.

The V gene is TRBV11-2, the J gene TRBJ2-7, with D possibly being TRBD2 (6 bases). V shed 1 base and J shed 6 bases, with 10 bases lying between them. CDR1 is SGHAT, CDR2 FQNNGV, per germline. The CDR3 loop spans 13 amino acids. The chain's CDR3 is CASSLVGGSEQYF. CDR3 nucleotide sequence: TGTGCCAGCAGCTTAGTTGGGGGGAGCGAGCAGTACTTC.

As DNA, the CDR3 is TGCGCCAGCAGTGAGGTCAGGGGCTGTGCAGATACGCAGTATTTT. Translating gives CASSEVRGCADTQYF. This chain links TRBV10-1 with TRBJ2-3; TRBD1 might be the D (6 bases). Germline V gene lookup returns CDR1 WNHNN and CDR2 SYGVQD (reference sequence). The CDR3 extends over 15 amino acids. The V gene lost 2 bases and the J gene lost 4 bases, with 13 bases spanning the gap.

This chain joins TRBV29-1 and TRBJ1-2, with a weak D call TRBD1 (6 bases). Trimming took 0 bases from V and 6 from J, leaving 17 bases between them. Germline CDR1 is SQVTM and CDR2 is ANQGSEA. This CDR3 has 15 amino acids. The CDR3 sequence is CSVEDLRRGIDGYTF. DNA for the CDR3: TGCAGCGTTGAAGATCTCCGCAGGGGCATTGATGGCTACACCTTC.

This chain's CDR3 is CASSVAPGNSYNEQFF. The CDR3 DNA sequence: TGTGCCAGCAGCGTAGCTCCGGGAAACTCCTACAATGAGCAGTTCTTC. The rearrangement links TRBV9 to TRBJ2-1; the D gene is possibly TRBD2 (5 bases). The CDR3 has 16 amino acids. V was pared by 0 bases and J by 0 bases, with 10 bases between. CDR1 is SGDLS and CDR2 is YYNGEE in the germline V gene.

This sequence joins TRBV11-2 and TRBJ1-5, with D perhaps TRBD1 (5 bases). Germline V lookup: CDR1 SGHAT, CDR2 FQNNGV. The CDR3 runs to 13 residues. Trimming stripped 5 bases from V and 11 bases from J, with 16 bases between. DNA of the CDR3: TGTGCCAGCAGCCACGTTACATCAGGGACCCAGCATTTT. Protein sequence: CASSHVTSGTQHF.

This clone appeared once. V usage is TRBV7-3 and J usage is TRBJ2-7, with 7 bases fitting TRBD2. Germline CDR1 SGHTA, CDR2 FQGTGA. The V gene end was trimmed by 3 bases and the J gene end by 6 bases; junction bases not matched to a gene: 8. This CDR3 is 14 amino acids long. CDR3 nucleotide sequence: TGTGCCAGCAGCTTCGGCGGGAGTGGCGCCGAGCAGTACTTC. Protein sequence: CASSFGGSGAEQYF.